The T cell receptor beta chain described here comes from a study of CD8 T cells in ankylosing spondylitis. Points from the study as a whole: Clones linked to the disease showed a CD8+ phenotype. They occurred at relatively low frequencies in peripheral blood. Typical of ankylosing spondylitis blood, it appeared, was a TCR beta motif of eight highly homologous variants. Disease-linked clones reportedly showed significant enrichment in matched ankylosing spondylitis synovial fluid.

Trimming stripped 4 bases from V and 6 bases from J, with 25 bases between. Germline CDR1 reads SGHRS; CDR2 reads YFSETQ. This CDR3 has 17 residues. Via MiXCR, TCRdb re-called the 5' RACE reads, giving one row per CDR3 protein. This sample carries over 600,000 distinct CDR3 sequences, roughly 20% of them seen once, and the ten largest clones take about 20%. With respect to this clonotype: The antigen remains undetermined.

The chain couples TRBV5-1 to TRBJ1-1; no definite D call. The source material was blood, either unsorted or a sorted T cell fraction (not recorded which). The sequence was obtained from a male donor with ankylosing spondylitis. The CDR3 bases are TGCGCCAGCAGCCCCACACCGACCGGCGGCCGTTCGGCTGAAGCTTTCTTT. It encodes CASSPTPTGGRSAEAFF. The whole variable domain, remainder taken from reference TRBV5-1 and TRBJ1-1, is KAGVTQTPRYLIKTRGQQVTLSCSPISGHRSVSWYQQTPGQGLQFLFEYFSETQRNKGNFPGRFSGRQFSNSRSEMNVSTLELGDSALYLCASSPTPTGGRSAEAFFGQGTRLTVV.